This T cell receptor beta chain was obtained from a study of T cells after somatic rescue of genetic block. Assay used: immunoSEQ multiplex PCR; TCRdb lists only in-frame clones, some missing. The table has 7,500 to 9,000 clones, around 85% seen once. Sequenced: peripheral blood mononuclear cells (PBMCs). The TCR sequence derives from a boy between 10 and 17 years old.

CDR3 sequence: CASLQSSFTGELFF. In DNA form, the CDR3 reads TGTGCCAGCCTACAGAGTTCCTTTACCGGGGAGCTGTTTTTT. The chain is built from TRBV28 and TRBJ2-2; D is undetermined. Germline V CDR1 and CDR2: MDHEN, SYDVKM. Trimming left V 8 bases short and J 5 bases short, with 15 bases between. The CDR3 spans 14 residues.